These 3 T cell receptor beta chains share one sample of origin, sequenced in a study of Graves' ophthalmopathy and Graves' hyperthyroidism. RNA transcripts were the source from which TCR beta CDR3 regions were amplified. First-round RT-PCR with HTBI primers preceded a second-round multiplex PCR. TCRdb recomputed calls from the multiplex PCR reads with MiXCR, one row per CDR3 protein. The sample lists around 340,000 distinct CDR3 sequences, roughly 15% occurring once. The sequenced sample was peripheral blood. These receptors all stem from an adult man with Graves' ophthalmopathy.

This clonotype came up many times. J is TRBJ1-1 and V is TRBV12-3 or TRBV12-4, with 8 bases aligning to TRBD1. The junction had 5 bases not matched to a gene; V was cut back by 5 bases and J by 6 bases. The CDR3 is 13 residues long. The CDR3 loop is CASSPWTGSEAFF. CDR3 sequence (DNA): TGTGCCAGCAGTCCCTGGACAGGGTCTGAAGCTTTCTTT.

There are many counts of this clonotype. The chain uses TRBV7-2 and TRBJ2-5, with 12 nucleotides matching TRBD2. J was trimmed by 2 bases and V by 4 bases; bases with no gene match: 2. The CDR3 has 15 residues. Germline CDR1 is SGHTA and CDR2 is FQGNSA. The CDR3 bases are TGTGCCAGCAGCTGGACTAGCGGGGAACAAGAGACCCAGTACTTC. Encoded protein: CASSWTSGEQETQYF. Drawing the rest from reference TRBV7-2 and TRBJ2-5, the complete variable domain is GAGVSQSPSNKVTEKGKDVELRCDPISGHTALYWYRQSLGQGLEFLIYFQGNSAPDKSGLPSDRFSAERTGGSVSTLTIQRTQQEDSAVYLCASSWTSGEQETQYFGPGTRLLVL.

The V and J genes are TRBV24-1 and TRBJ2-5, with TRBD2 identical over 8 bases. The CDR3 sequence is 13 residues long. The junction had 1 base not matched to a gene; V was cut back by 5 bases and J by 3 bases. CDR1 KGHDR and CDR2 SFDVKD come from the germline V gene. CDR3 in amino acids: CATSGAGEETQYF. The CDR3 nucleotides are TGTGCCACCAGTGGAGCGGGAGAAGAGACCCAGTACTTC.